The 14 T cell receptor beta chains presented below share a single source sample, sequenced in a study of CD8 T cells in Susac syndrome. Reverse transcription of roughly 0.5 to 1 ug RNA was carried out with random hexamers. TCRdb analysed the immunoSEQ multiplex PCR reads with MiXCR anew, one entry per CDR3 protein. The sample carries about 150,000 distinct CDR3 sequences, approximately 96% recorded once. Sequencing input: CD4+ T cells from PBMCs. These receptors were taken from a human donor with Susac syndrome.

The rearrangement uses TRBV6-6 and TRBJ2-2; tentative D call: TRBD1 (5 bases). Germline CDR1 MNHNY, CDR2 SVGAGI (reference sequence). Trimming left V 6 bases short and J 6 bases short, with 20 bases between. The CDR3 is made up of 16 amino acids. The CDR3 loop reads CASSDSRASSSGELFF. DNA of the CDR3: TGTGCCAGCAGCGACAGCCGGGCTAGTAGCTCCGGGGAGCTGTTTTTT.

V gene TRBV20-1 combines with J gene TRBJ1-2, with 8 bases aligning to TRBD1. The junction had 7 bases not matched to a gene; V was cut back by 1 base and J by 3 bases. Looked up from germline, CDR1 is DFQATT and CDR2 is SNEGSKA (reference sequence). The CDR3 sequence is 15 residues long. The CDR3 DNA reads as TGCAGTGCTAGAGGGGTCCAGGGGGCCCACTATGGCTACACCTTC. Protein: CSARGVQGAHYGYTF.

The chain joins TRBV29-1 to TRBJ2-1; D is possibly TRBD2 (5 bases). This CDR3 spans 14 amino acids. V lost 5 bases and J lost 7, with 18 bases in between. CDR1 and CDR2 from the germline V gene are SQVTM and ANQGSEA. The CDR3 nucleotides are TGCAGCGTTTTAGCGTCCCCCTGGGATAATGAGCAGTTCTTC. As protein: CSVLASPWDNEQFF.

This clonotype was detected only once. The chain couples TRBV28 to TRBJ2-7; TRBD2 aligns across 11 bases. The ends lost 9 bases at V and 7 bases at J; junction bases unmatched: 11. Germline lookup yields CDR1 MDHEN and CDR2 SYDVKM. CDR3 size: 14 residues. The CDR3 loop is CASLDSGRAGEQYF. CDR3 coding DNA: TGTGCCAGTCTAGATAGCGGGAGGGCCGGAGAGCAGTACTTC.

The CDR3 sequence is CASSPGQLNRYSYEQYF. The CDR3 DNA sequence: TGCGCCAGCAGCCCTGGCCAACTTAACAGGTATTCCTACGAGCAGTACTTC. The chain has TRBV5-1 and TRBJ2-7; a possible D gene is TRBD1 (5 bases). There are 17 residues in the CDR3. V gave up 4 bases and J gave up 1 base, with 21 bases separating them. Germline CDR1 SGHRS, CDR2 YFSETQ.

The chain recombines TRBV18 with TRBJ2-1, with 12 bases that match TRBD2. The CDR3 runs 14 residues. Unmatched junction bases numbered 2, after V lost 5 bases and J lost 6 bases. Per germline, CDR1 KGHSH and CDR2 LQKENI. In nucleotides, the CDR3 is TGTGCCAGCTCATGGGGACTAGCGGGCAATGAGCAGTTCTTC. Protein: CASSWGLAGNEQFF. Based on the CDR3 plus reference TRBV18 and TRBJ2-1, the full variable domain is NAGVMQNPRHLVRRRGQEARLRCSPMKGHSHVYWYRQLPEEGLKFMVYLQKENIIDESGMPKERFSAEFPKEGPSILRIQQVVRGDSAAYFCASSWGLAGNEQFFGPGTRLTVL.

This clonotype was observed a handful of times. This chain connects TRBV6-6 to TRBJ1-2; 8 bases are a match to TRBD1. Trimming removed 5 bases from V and 4 bases from J; junction bases left unmatched: 6. The CDR3 length is 14 residues. CDR1 and CDR2 (germline): MNHNY, SVGAGI (reference sequence). This chain's CDR3 is CASSLGTGGYGYTF. CDR3 nucleotide sequence: TGTGCCAGCAGTCTCGGGACAGGTGGCTATGGCTACACCTTC.

The V gene is TRBV18, the J gene TRBJ2-1, with D perhaps TRBD1 (6 bases). Germline values: CDR1 KGHSH, CDR2 LQKENI. Trimming left V 5 bases short and J 6 bases short, with 17 bases between. The CDR3 is 15 amino acids. CDR3 sequence: CASSLTSYRANEQFF. CDR3 sequence (DNA): TGTGCCAGCTCATTGACCTCTTACAGGGCCAATGAGCAGTTCTTC.

The chain couples TRBV29-1 to TRBJ1-1; tentatively, D is TRBD1 (6 bases). In germline, CDR1 is SQVTM, CDR2 ANQGSEA. V lost 5 bases and J lost 3, with 7 bases in between. CDR3 size: 11 residues. The CDR3 region has the DNA TGCAGCGTTAACAGGGACACTGAAGCTTTCTTT. As protein: CSVNRDTEAFF. The full variable domain, completed using reference TRBV29-1 and TRBJ1-1, is SAVISQKPSRDICQRGTSLTIQCQVDSQVTMMFWYRQQPGQSLTLIATANQGSEATYESGFVIDKFPISRPNLTFSTLTVSNMSPEDSSIYLCSVNRDTEAFFGQGTRLTVV.

The CDR3 coding sequence is TGTGCCAGCTCTGGGGTTAGCGGACGTGTACAGTACTTC. This translates into CASSGVSGRVQYF. The genes are TRBV2 and TRBJ2-7, with D possibly being TRBD2 (6 bases). There are 13 residues in the CDR3. CDR1 is SNHLY and CDR2 is FYNNEI in the germline V gene. V dropped 8 bases and J dropped 10 bases, with 21 bases sitting between them.

The chain is built from TRBV4-2 and TRBJ2-1; D may correspond to TRBD1 or TRBD2 (6 bases each). CDR3 length: 16 residues. Between the trimmed V and J ends, which lost 1 base and 8 bases, there was a span of 18 bases. Germline loops: CDR1 LGHNA, CDR2 YNFKEQ. The chain's CDR3 is CASSQVRGAHRYEQFF. The DNA for the CDR3 is TGTGCCAGCAGCCAAGTGAGGGGGGCTCATCGATATGAGCAGTTCTTC.

The chain combines TRBV6-1 with TRBJ1-1; D gene uncertain. The CDR3 has 14 residues. The V and J ends lost 7 bases and 4 bases respectively, with 16 bases between them. Looked up from germline, CDR1 is MNHNS and CDR2 is SASEGT. The CDR3 DNA is TGTGCCAGCAATTTAGACGGGTCAAGCACTGAAGCTTTCTTT. Protein: CASNLDGSSTEAFF.

CDR3 sequence: CSAFGQTGYQETQYF. CDR3 nucleotides: TGCAGTGCTTTCGGACAGACTGGGTACCAAGAGACCCAGTACTTC. The V and J genes are TRBV20-1 and TRBJ2-5; a weak D match, TRBD1 (6 bases). CDR1 and CDR2 (germline): DFQATT, SNEGSKA (reference sequence). The CDR3 extends over 15 amino acids. V was shortened by 5 bases and J by 0 bases, with 16 bases between the two germline ends.

This clonotype came up once. The CDR3 region is CSAQDSLGPQHF. CDR3 bases: TGCAGCGCTCAGGACAGTCTTGGGCCCCAGCATTTT. J is TRBJ1-5 and V is TRBV29-1, with D possibly matching TRBD1 (6 bases). V lost 7 bases and J 9 bases, leaving 16 bases between the germline ends. Per germline, CDR1 SQVTM and CDR2 ANQGSEA. This CDR3 comprises 12 residues.